This T cell receptor beta chain was profiled in a study of Ad26.COV2.S vaccination and SARS-CoV-2 variants. Whole-study findings and limits: Relative to placebo recipients, vaccine recipients exhibited elevated spike-specific TCR breadth. Vaccinees and placebo recipients showed similar non-spike TCR breadth. There was reportedly substantial breadth in spike-specific CD8+ and CD4+ T cell responses after vaccination.

In the case of this clone: As yet, its antigen is unknown. This CDR3 is also generated by other DNA sequences in the sample.

The method was immunoSEQ multiplex PCR; TCRdb's version includes in-frame clones alone and lacks a portion of them. The profile shows about 350,000 clones, around 92% of them singletons. This sequence originates from a human donor who had recovered from COVID-19. Sequencing used peripheral blood, obtained after recovery from COVID-19.

The CDR3: CSVADTEAFF. CDR3 bases: TGCAGCGTTGCCGACACTGAAGCTTTCTTT. The genes are TRBV29-1 and TRBJ1-1; unclear D gene. The germline V gene encodes CDR1 SQVTM and CDR2 ANQGSEA. The CDR3 loop spans 10 amino acids. Trimming cost V 4 bases and J 3 bases, with 3 bases left between them.